This is a list of T cell receptor beta chains from one sample in a study of beta chain features in type 1 diabetes. TCRdb keeps only in-frame clones here, not all; method: immunoSEQ multiplex PCR. Of roughly 230,000 clones in the sample, around 9.6% were seen once. The sequenced sample was naive CD4+ T cells from blood. The receptors were sampled from a woman between 18 and 29 years old in good health. The CDR3 runs from the conserved cysteine through the conserved F or W.

V	J	CDR3
TRBV28	TRBJ1-1	CASSLSRVDTEAFF
TRBV30	TRBJ2-5	CAWSSSGGQETQYF
TRBV7-2	TRBJ1-1	CASSLTSQVYTEAFF
TRBV7-8	TRBJ1-2	CASIPGQGFRGYTF
TRBV7-2	TRBJ2-7	CASSSTIGQGGHEQYF
TRBV30	TRBJ2-5	CAWGREKPETQYF
TRBV19	TRBJ1-2	CASSKGGERINYGYTF
TRBV7-7	TRBJ2-3	CASSLGPLAGAASTDTQYF
TRBV19	TRBJ2-2	CASSIGGQGAGELFF
TRBV7-9	TRBJ2-7	CASSYTPGTGYSYEQYF
TRBV5-1	TRBJ2-5	CASSLGGSGIETQYF
TRBV12-5	TRBJ2-7	CASGLHYEQYF
TRBV28	TRBJ2-4	CASIQGAAGLGAKNIQYF
TRBV28	TRBJ1-2	CASSSLRTGYGYTF
TRBV2	TRBJ2-3	CASSVGTSGGTDTQYF
TRBV6-1	TRBJ1-2	CASSQGTAYGYTF
TRBV28	TRBJ1-1	CASSQNGEAFF
TRBV5-4	TRBJ2-7	CASSRTGGIDEQYF
TRBV5-1	TRBJ2-2	CASSFLPRQGSNTGELFF
TRBV5-1	TRBJ2-5	CASSLVAGEETQYF
TRBV18	TRBJ1-4	CASSPGADEKLFF
TRBV29-1	TRBJ2-3	CSFKRAGADTQYF
TRBV11-2	TRBJ2-7	CASSLEQGATYEQYF
TRBV28	TRBJ2-7	CASSPGLAGTDEQYF
TRBV25-1	TRBJ1-2	CASSGEGHSYGYTF
TRBV11-2	TRBJ1-3	CAGERRNTIYF
TRBV4-1	TRBJ2-2	CASSQDKKPNTGELFF
TRBV30	TRBJ1-2	CAWGLGYGYTF
TRBV7-9	TRBJ2-1	CASSHSGRRYNEQFF
TRBV5-1	TRBJ2-1	CASSPMGAGGYEQFF
TRBV15	TRBJ2-7	CATSRDSSSLGVEQYF
TRBV14	TRBJ1-1	CASSPKNTEAFF
TRBV9	TRBJ2-1	CASSVDSGGYNEQFF
TRBV5-1	TRBJ2-1	CASSSGLAGARGEQFF
TRBV30	TRBJ1-2	CAWSLGQGRGYTF
TRBV9	TRBJ2-3	CASSVGASGSTDTQYF
TRBV30	TRBJ1-2	CAWSGTGNYGYTF
TRBV7-9	TRBJ2-2	CASSPRVAPNTGELFF
TRBV6-6	TRBJ1-1	CASSYKAGMNTEAFF
TRBV7-8	TRBJ1-5	CASSLPGQGNQPQHF
TRBV9	TRBJ1-5	CASSLTGVGQPQHF
TRBV5-1	TRBJ1-6	CASSYQDRGFLHF